The entry below gives a single T cell receptor beta chain sequence along with its context. Its antigen is unknown. The CDR3 contains 17 residues. The V gene's germline CDR1 is SGHAT and CDR2 FQDESV (reference sequence). Trimming took 5 bases from V and 4 from J; bases not matched to a gene: 9. This sample stems from a study of OX40 agonist ivuxolimab in advanced cancers. Assay used: immunoSEQ multiplex PCR; TCRdb lists only in-frame clones, some missing. The sample yields some 54,000 clones, around 80% seen once. Overall study findings and caveats: Also showing low normalized T-cell clonal expansion were some of the nonresponders. Dosing at 0.1 to 3.0 mg/kg was accompanied by clonal expansion of CD4+ and CD8+ blood T cells by week 6. Expanded peripheral T-cell antigen specificity went undetermined. There were, on average, more expanded clones in CD8+ T cells than in CD4+.

The clonotype originates from an adult with an advanced solid tumor such as melanoma, head and neck, liver or kidney cancer. This specimen consisted of CD4+ or CD8+ T cells sorted from blood, obtained in a trial of the OX40 agonist ivuxolimab. The chain has TRBV11-1 and TRBJ2-5; 14 bases line up with TRBD2. The CDR3 loop is CASSLTGLAGGRETQYF. For the CDR3, the DNA is TGTGCCAGCAGCCTCACCGGACTAGCGGGAGGTAGAGAGACCCAGTACTTC.